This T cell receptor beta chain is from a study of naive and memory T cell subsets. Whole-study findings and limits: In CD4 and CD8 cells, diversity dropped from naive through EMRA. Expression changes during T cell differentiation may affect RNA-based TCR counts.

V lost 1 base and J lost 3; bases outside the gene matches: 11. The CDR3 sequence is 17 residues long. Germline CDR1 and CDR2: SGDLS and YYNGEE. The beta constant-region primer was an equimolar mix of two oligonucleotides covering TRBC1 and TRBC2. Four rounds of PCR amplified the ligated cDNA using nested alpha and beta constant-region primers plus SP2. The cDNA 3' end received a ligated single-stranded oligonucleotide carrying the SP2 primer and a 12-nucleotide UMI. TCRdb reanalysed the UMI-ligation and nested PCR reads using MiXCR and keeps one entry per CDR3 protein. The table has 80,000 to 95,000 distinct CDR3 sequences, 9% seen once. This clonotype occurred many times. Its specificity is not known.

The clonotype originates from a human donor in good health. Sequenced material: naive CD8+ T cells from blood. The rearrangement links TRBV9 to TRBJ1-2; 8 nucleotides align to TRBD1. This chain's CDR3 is CASSVTAGGAEDYGYTF. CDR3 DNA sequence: TGTGCCAGCAGCGTAACCGCAGGGGGCGCCGAGGACTATGGCTACACCTTC.